This is a list of T cell receptor beta chains from one sample in a study of OX40 agonist ivuxolimab in advanced cancers. Using immunoSEQ multiplex PCR, the repertoire was profiled, and TCRdb retains in-frame clones only, with some absent. The sample has about 54,000 clones, 84% seen once. The sequencing used CD4+ or CD8+ T cells sorted from blood, collected in a trial of the OX40 agonist ivuxolimab. The source is an adult with an advanced solid tumor such as melanoma, head and neck, liver or kidney cancer. Both conserved end residues are part of each CDR3. Each record gives: D gene, V gene, clone size, J gene, CDR3 protein, CDR3 DNA. A D gene is named only where the DNA matches it firmly. Rows may omit the clone size; those that give it use once, few, many or a size class.

>TRBD2|TRBV29-1|NA|TRBJ2-4
CSVAYGLAGGKTIQYF
TGCAGCGTTGCCTACGGACTAGCGGGAGGAAAGACCATTCAGTACTTC
>TRBD2|TRBV19|NA|TRBJ2-7
CASSSQRGTYEQYF
TGTGCCAGTAGTTCTCAGCGGGGAACCTACGAGCAGTACTTC
>NA|TRBV11-2|NA|TRBJ1-3
CASSRGPKTGNTIYF
TGTGCCAGCAGCCGTGGGCCCAAGACTGGAAACACCATATATTTT
>NA|TRBV19|NA|TRBJ1-2
CASTERRQIYGYTF
TGTGCCAGTACCGAAAGAAGGCAGATCTATGGCTACACCTTC
>NA|TRBV6-6|NA|TRBJ2-7
CASRFDRSSYEQYF
TGTGCCAGCAGGTTCGACAGGAGCTCCTACGAGCAGTACTTC
>NA|TRBV28|NA|TRBJ2-7
CASSLSFPPSSYEQYF
TGTGCCAGCAGTTTAAGTTTCCCCCCGAGCTCCTACGAGCAGTACTTC
>NA|TRBV5-6|NA|TRBJ2-7
CASSKTVHEQYF
TGTGCCAGCAGCAAGACGGTCCACGAGCAGTACTTC
>NA|TRBV19|NA|TRBJ2-1
CASSIGLRDEQFF
TGTGCCAGTAGTATAGGTTTGCGGGATGAGCAGTTCTTC
>TRBD2|TRBV6-6|NA|TRBJ2-3
CASRREGNTDTQYF
TGTGCCAGCAGGCGGGAGGGGAACACAGATACGCAGTATTTT
>NA|TRBV4-1|once|TRBJ2-7
CASSEGGFGRDEQYF
TGCGCCAGCAGCGAAGGGGGATTTGGTCGGGACGAGCAGTACTTC
>NA|TRBV5-4|NA|TRBJ1-1
CASSLDTETPGAFF
TGTGCCAGCAGCTTGGACACAGAGACCCCGGGAGCTTTCTTT
>NA|TRBV30|NA|TRBJ1-4
CAWRTESEKLFF
TGTGCCTGGAGGACAGAAAGTGAAAAACTGTTTTTT
>TRBD1|TRBV9|NA|TRBJ1-2
CASSGLRRQGRNYGYTF
TGTGCCAGCAGCGGACTGAGAAGACAGGGCCGAAACTATGGCTACACCTTC
>NA|TRBV5-4|once|TRBJ1-2
CASSFPDGYGYTF
TGTGCCAGCAGCTTCCCGGACGGGTATGGCTACACCTTC
>NA|TRBV9|NA|TRBJ1-3
CASSVGALVSGNTIYF
TGTGCCAGCAGCGTAGGGGCACTGGTCTCTGGAAACACCATATATTTT
>NA|TRBV7-2|NA|TRBJ2-1
CASSRTTWEQFF
TGTGCCAGCAGTCGGACCACCTGGGAGCAGTTCTTC
>NA|TRBV20-1|once|TRBJ1-4
CSARAGQKLFF
TGCAGTGCTAGGGCGGGGCAGAAACTGTTTTTT
>NA|TRBV28|once|TRBJ1-4
CASSFGLLGEKLFF
TGTGCCAGCAGTTTTGGCCTTTTAGGTGAAAAACTGTTTTTT
>NA|TRBV19|NA|TRBJ2-6
CASSIRQSGANVLTF
TGTGCCAGTAGTATACGGCAGTCTGGGGCCAACGTCCTGACTTTC
>TRBD2|TRBV7-2|NA|TRBJ2-7
CASSLEASGYEQYF
TGTGCCAGCAGCTTAGAGGCTAGCGGATACGAGCAGTACTTC
>NA|TRBV10-3|NA|TRBJ1-1
CAISDPGTPNTEAFF
TGTGCCATCAGTGACCCTGGGACACCGAACACTGAAGCTTTCTTT
>NA|TRBV10-3|once|TRBJ2-1
CAISESSTSNEQFF
TGTGCCATCAGTGAGTCAAGTACTAGCAATGAGCAGTTCTTC
>NA|TRBV5-3|NA|TRBJ1-1
CARSLRGEREVEAFF
TGTGCCAGAAGCTTGAGGGGAGAAAGGGAAGTTGAAGCTTTCTTT
>TRBD1|TRBV11-1|NA|TRBJ2-7
CASSLEGDSSYEQYF
TGTGCCAGCAGCTTAGAAGGGGACAGCTCCTACGAGCAGTACTTC
>NA|TRBV4-3|NA|TRBJ2-3
CASSQVRGTDTQYF
TGCGCCAGCAGCCAAGTCAGGGGCACAGATACGCAGTATTTT
>TRBD2|TRBV2|few|TRBJ2-6
CASGWSGRSGANVLTF
TGTGCCAGCGGATGGAGCGGGAGGTCTGGGGCCAACGTCCTGACTTTC
>NA|TRBV25-1|NA|TRBJ2-1
CASSVLSGRSYNEQFF
TGTGCCAGCAGTGTTTTGTCCGGACGCTCCTACAATGAGCAGTTCTTC
>NA|TRBV5-4|NA|TRBJ2-7
CASSSGVSLDYEQYF
TGTGCCAGCAGCTCCGGGGTTTCCCTGGACTACGAGCAGTACTTC
>NA|TRBV10-3|NA|TRBJ2-1
CAINRVRVTGTTKDEQFF
TGTGCCATCAACCGAGTTAGGGTAACCGGGACAACAAAGGATGAGCAGTTCTTC
>NA|TRBV5-4|NA|TRBJ2-5
CASSAGGQQETQYF
TGTGCCAGCAGCGCCGGAGGACAGCAAGAGACCCAGTACTTC
>NA|TRBV5-1|NA|TRBJ2-1
CASSDPTGSSYNEQFF
TGCGCCAGCAGCGACCCTACGGGGAGCTCCTACAATGAGCAGTTCTTC
>TRBD2|TRBV7-7|NA|TRBJ2-5
CASSSGLAQETQYF
TGTGCCAGCTCTTCGGGACTAGCTCAAGAGACCCAGTACTTC
>TRBD1|TRBV28|NA|TRBJ1-6
CASSPQGAFGNSPLHF
TGTGCCAGCAGTCCACAGGGGGCATTTGGAAATTCACCCCTCCACTTT
>NA|TRBV19|NA|TRBJ1-5
CASRPSGDLTQPQHF
TGTGCCAGTAGACCGTCAGGGGATCTTACCCAGCCCCAGCATTTT
>TRBD2|TRBV11-3|once|TRBJ2-1
CASSRLAAPYNEQFF
TGTGCCAGCAGCAGACTAGCGGCGCCCTACAATGAGCAGTTCTTC
>TRBD1|TRBV11-2|NA|TRBJ2-7
CASSRTGAAYEQYF
TGTGCCAGCAGCAGGACAGGGGCTGCTTACGAGCAGTACTTC
>TRBD1|TRBV18|medium-sized|TRBJ1-2
CASSPTGEDGYTF
TGTGCCAGCTCACCGACAGGGGAGGATGGCTACACCTTC
>NA|TRBV30|NA|TRBJ2-2
CAWSLNTGELFF
TGTGCCTGGAGTTTGAACACCGGGGAGCTGTTTTTT
>TRBD1|TRBV19|NA|TRBJ2-2
CASTSGSLRDRSYTGELFF
TGTGCCAGTACCTCGGGATCGCTCCGGGACAGGTCTTACACCGGGGAGCTGTTTTTT
>TRBD2|TRBV7-9|NA|TRBJ2-2
CASSFSWEGVGELFF
TGTGCCAGCAGCTTCTCGTGGGAGGGCGTCGGGGAGCTGTTTTTT
>NA|TRBV14|NA|TRBJ1-1
CASSQQQGPSTEAFF
TGTGCCAGCAGCCAGCAACAGGGTCCGAGCACTGAAGCTTTCTTT
>NA|TRBV28|once|TRBJ1-2
CASSQGSVYGYTF
TGTGCCAGCAGCCAGGGTTCGGTCTATGGCTACACCTTC
>NA|TRBV28|NA|TRBJ1-4
CASSSGGLNSEKLFF
TGTGCCAGCAGTTCGGGGGGACTGAATTCTGAAAAACTGTTTTTT
>TRBD1|TRBV7-2|NA|TRBJ1-5
CASSLASGTGGNQPQHF
TGTGCCAGCAGCTTAGCCAGCGGGACAGGGGGCAATCAGCCCCAGCATTTT
>NA|TRBV15|once|TRBJ2-1
CATGGREQFF
TGTGCCACCGGGGGGCGTGAGCAGTTCTTC
>NA|TRBV2|NA|TRBJ1-6
CASSGGNSPLHF
TGTGCCAGCAGTGGCGGTAATTCACCCCTCCACTTT
>NA|TRBV5-1|NA|TRBJ1-6
CASSMGPNNSPLHF
TGCGCCAGCAGCATGGGACCGAATAATTCACCCCTCCACTTT
>TRBD1|TRBV6-1|NA|TRBJ1-1
CASRGQGTAEAFF
TGTGCCAGCCGCGGACAGGGAACGGCTGAAGCTTTCTTT